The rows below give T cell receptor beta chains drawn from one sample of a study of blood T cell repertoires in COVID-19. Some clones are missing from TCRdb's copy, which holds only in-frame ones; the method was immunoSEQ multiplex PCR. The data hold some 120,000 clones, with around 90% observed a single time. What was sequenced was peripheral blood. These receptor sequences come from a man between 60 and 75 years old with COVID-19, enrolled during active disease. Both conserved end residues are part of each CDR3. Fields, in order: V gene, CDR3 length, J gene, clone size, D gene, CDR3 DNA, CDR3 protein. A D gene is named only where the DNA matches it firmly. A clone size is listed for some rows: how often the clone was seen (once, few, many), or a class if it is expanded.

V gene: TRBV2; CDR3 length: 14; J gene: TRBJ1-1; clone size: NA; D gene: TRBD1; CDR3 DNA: TGTGCCAGCAGTGAGCAGGGGGGGAACACTGAAGCTTTCTTT; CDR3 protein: CASSEQGGNTEAFF
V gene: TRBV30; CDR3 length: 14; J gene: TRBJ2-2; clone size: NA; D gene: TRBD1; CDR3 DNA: TGTGCCTGGAACAGGGGGTCGGACACCGGGGAGCTGTTTTTT; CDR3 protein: CAWNRGSDTGELFF
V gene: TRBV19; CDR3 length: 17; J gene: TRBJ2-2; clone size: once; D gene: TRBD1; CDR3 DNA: TGTGCCAGTAGTATACAGGGGACAGGGGTGGAGACCGGGGAGCTGTTTTTT; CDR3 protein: CASSIQGTGVETGELFF
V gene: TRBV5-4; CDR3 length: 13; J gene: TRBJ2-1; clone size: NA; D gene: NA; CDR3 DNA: TGTGCCAGCAGCTTTTGGCAGGTCAATGAGCAGTTCTTC; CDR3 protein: CASSFWQVNEQFF
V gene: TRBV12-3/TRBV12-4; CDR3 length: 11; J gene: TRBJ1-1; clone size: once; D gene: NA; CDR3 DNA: TGTGCCAGCAGTTTATTGGGGCGAGCTTTCTTT; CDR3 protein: CASSLLGRAFF
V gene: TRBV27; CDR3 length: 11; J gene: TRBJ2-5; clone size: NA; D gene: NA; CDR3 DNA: TGTGCCAGCAGTGCGGGAGAGACCCAGTACTTC; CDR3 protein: CASSAGETQYF
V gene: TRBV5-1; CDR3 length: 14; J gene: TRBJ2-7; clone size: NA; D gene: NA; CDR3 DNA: TGCGCCAGCAGCTTGGGACTTATATCCTACGAGCAGTACTTC; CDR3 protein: CASSLGLISYEQYF
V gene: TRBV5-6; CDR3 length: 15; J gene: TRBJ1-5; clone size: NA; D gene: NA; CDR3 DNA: TGTGCCAGCAGCTTGGCTCCCGGTGCGGGTCAGCCCCAGCATTTT; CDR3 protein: CASSLAPGAGQPQHF
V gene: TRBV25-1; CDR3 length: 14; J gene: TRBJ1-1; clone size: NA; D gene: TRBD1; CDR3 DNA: TGTGCCAGCAGCACCGGGACAGGGGTCACTGAAGCTTTCTTT; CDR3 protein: CASSTGTGVTEAFF
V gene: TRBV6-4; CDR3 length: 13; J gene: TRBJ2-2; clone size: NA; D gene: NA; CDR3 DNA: TGTGCCAGCAGTCGAGAATACACCGGGGAGCTGTTTTTT; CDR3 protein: CASSREYTGELFF
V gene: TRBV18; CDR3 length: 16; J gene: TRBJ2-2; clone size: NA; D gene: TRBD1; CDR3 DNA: TGTGCCAGCTCACCACAGGGGGCAATGGACACCGGGGAGCTGTTTTTT; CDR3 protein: CASSPQGAMDTGELFF
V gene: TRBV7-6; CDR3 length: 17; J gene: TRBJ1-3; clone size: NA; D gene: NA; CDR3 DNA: TGTGCCAGCAGCCCGACCCGGAGATCCAACTCTGGAAACACCATATATTTT; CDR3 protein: CASSPTRRSNSGNTIYF
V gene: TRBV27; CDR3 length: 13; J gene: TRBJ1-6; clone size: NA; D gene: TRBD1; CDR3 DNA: TGTGCCAGCAGTTCCCACAGGGGGTCACCCCTCCACTTT; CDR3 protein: CASSSHRGSPLHF
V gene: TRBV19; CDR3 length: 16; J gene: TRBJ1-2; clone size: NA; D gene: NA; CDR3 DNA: TGTGCCAGTAGTACCATGAGACAGTTCGCTAACTATGGCTACACCTTC; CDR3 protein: CASSTMRQFANYGYTF
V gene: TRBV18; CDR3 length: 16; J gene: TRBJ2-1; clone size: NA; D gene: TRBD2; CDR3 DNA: TGTGCCAGCTCACCACCGTCCACTAGCGGGAGGGATGAGCAGTTCTTC; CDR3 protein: CASSPPSTSGRDEQFF
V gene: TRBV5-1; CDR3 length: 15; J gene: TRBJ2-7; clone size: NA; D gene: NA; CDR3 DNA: TGCGCCAGCAGCTTGGTCGGGGGAAGCTCCTACGAGCAGTACTTC; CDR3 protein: CASSLVGGSSYEQYF
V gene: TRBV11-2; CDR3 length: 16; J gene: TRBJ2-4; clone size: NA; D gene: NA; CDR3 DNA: TGTGCCAGCAGCTCGGGCCGAGGGAGAGTGAAAAACATTCAGTACTTC; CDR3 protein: CASSSGRGRVKNIQYF
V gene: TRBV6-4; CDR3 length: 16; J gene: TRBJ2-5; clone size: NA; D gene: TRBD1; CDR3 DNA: TGTGCCAGCAGTGACGAGGGGGCGCGAAAGATTGAGACCCAGTACTTC; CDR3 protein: CASSDEGARKIETQYF
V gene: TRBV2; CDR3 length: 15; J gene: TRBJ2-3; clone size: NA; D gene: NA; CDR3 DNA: TGTGCCAGCAGTGAAACGCCGACAGCCCAAGATACGCAGTATTTT; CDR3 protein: CASSETPTAQDTQYF
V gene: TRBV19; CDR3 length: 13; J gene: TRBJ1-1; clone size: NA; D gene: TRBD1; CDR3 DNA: TGTGCCAGTAGTTCGGGGACAGGCCTTGAAGCTTTCTTT; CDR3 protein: CASSSGTGLEAFF
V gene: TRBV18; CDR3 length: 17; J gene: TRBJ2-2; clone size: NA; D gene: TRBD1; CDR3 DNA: TGTGCCAGCTCACCAAACCGGGACAGTGCGAACACCGGGGAGCTGTTTTTT; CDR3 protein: CASSPNRDSANTGELFF
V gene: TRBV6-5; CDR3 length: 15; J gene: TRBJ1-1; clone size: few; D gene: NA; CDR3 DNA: TGTGCCAGCAGTCTACTCGGGATCCAAAACACTGAAGCTTTCTTT; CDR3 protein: CASSLLGIQNTEAFF
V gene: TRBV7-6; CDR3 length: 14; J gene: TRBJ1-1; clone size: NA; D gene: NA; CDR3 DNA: TGTGCCAGCAGCTTAAACGGAGGGGACACTGAAGCTTTCTTT; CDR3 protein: CASSLNGGDTEAFF
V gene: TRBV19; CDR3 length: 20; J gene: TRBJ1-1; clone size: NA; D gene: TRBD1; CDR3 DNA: TGTGCCAGTAGTGCCCGTAGGGTTCCGACAGGGGTTGTAAGAAACACTGAAGCTTTCTTT; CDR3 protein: CASSARRVPTGVVRNTEAFF
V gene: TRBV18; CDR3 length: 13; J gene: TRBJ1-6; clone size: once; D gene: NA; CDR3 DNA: TGTGCCAGCTCACCAGGCGGGCTTTCACCCCTCCACTTT; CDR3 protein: CASSPGGLSPLHF
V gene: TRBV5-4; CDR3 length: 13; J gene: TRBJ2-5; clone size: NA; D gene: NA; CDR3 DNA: TGTGCCAGCAGCTTTGCAGGGGCAGAGACCCAGTACTTC; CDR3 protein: CASSFAGAETQYF
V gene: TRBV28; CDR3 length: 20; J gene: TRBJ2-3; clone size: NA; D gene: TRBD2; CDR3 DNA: TGTGCCAGCAGTTTACTGGGACTAGCGGGAGGTTTTGGGAGCACAGATACGCAGTATTTT; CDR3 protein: CASSLLGLAGGFGSTDTQYF
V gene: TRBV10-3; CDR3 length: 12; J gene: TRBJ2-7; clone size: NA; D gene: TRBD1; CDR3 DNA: TGTGCCATCAGTGAGTCAGGGGGACAGAAGTACTTC; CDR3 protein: CAISESGGQKYF
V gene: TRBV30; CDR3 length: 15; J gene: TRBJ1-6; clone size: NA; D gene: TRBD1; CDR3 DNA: TGTGCCTGGAGTGGGGGACAGCTGTATAATTCACCCCTCCACTTT; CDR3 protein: CAWSGGQLYNSPLHF
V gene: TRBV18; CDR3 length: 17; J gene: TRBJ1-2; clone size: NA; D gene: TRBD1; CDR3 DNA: TGTGCCAGCTCACCACCGGACAGGGGGCGCCCGGACTATGGCTACACCTTC; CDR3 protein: CASSPPDRGRPDYGYTF
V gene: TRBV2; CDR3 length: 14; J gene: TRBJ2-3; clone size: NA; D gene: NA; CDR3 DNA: TGTGCCAGCAGTGAAGACAGGGCGGAAGATACGCAGTATTTT; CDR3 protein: CASSEDRAEDTQYF
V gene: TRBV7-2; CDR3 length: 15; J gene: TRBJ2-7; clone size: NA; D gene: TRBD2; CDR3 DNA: TGTGCCAGCAGACCCCCTAGCGGGGGCCCCTACGAGCAGTACTTC; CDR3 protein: CASRPPSGGPYEQYF
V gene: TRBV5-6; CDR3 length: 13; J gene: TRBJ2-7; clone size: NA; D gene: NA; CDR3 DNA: TGTGCCAGCAGCTTGAACAGATTTTACGAGCAGTACTTC; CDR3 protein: CASSLNRFYEQYF
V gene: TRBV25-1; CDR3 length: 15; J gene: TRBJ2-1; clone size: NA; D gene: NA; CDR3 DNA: TGTGCCAGCAGTCGTCGGAGGGCCCTTGACAATGAGCAGTTCTTC; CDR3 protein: CASSRRRALDNEQFF
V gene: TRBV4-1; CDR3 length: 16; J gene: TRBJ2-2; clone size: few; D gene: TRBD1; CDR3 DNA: TGCGCCAGCAGCCAGAGGGGGACAGGGCAGGGCGGGGAGCTGTTTTTT; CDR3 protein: CASSQRGTGQGGELFF
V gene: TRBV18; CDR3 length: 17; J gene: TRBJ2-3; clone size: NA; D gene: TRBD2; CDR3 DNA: TGTGCCAGCTCACCAGGGACTAGCGGGAGGGGAACAGATACGCAGTATTTT; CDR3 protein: CASSPGTSGRGTDTQYF
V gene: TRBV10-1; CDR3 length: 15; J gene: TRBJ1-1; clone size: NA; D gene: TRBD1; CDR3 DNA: TGCGCCAGCAGTGATGAGGGGGCCGGGAACACTGAAGCTTTCTTT; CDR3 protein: CASSDEGAGNTEAFF
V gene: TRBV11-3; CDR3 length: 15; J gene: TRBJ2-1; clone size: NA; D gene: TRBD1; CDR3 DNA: TGTGCCAGCAGCGAGTTGGGACAGCGAAACAATGAGCAGTTCTTC; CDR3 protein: CASSELGQRNNEQFF
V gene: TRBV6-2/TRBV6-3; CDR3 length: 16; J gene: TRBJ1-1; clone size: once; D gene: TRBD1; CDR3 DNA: TGTGCCAGCAGCCCTGCTTCGACAGGGTTGAACACTGAAGCTTTCTTT; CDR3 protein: CASSPASTGLNTEAFF
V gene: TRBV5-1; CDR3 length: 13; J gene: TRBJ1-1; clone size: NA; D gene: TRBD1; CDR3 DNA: TGCGCCAGCTGTCAGGGGGCTGACACTGAAGCTTTCTTT; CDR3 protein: CASCQGADTEAFF
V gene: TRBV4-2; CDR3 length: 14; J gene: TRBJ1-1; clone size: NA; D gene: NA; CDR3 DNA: TGTGCCAGCAGCCACCAGGACAGTAGGACTGAAGCTTTCTTT; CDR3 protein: CASSHQDSRTEAFF
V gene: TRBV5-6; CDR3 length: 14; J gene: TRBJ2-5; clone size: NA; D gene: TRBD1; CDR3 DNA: TGTGCCAGCAGCACGACAGGGATTCAAGAGACCCAGTACTTC; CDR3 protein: CASSTTGIQETQYF
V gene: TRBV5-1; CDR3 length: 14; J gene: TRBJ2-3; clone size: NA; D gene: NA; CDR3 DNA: TGCGCCAGCGCCACGTCGGGGTCCACAGATACGCAGTATTTT; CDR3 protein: CASATSGSTDTQYF
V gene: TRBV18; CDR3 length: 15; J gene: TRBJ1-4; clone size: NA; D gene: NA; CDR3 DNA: TGTGCCAGCTCACCAGGAACGGAGGGCGATGAAAAACTGTTTTTT; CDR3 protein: CASSPGTEGDEKLFF
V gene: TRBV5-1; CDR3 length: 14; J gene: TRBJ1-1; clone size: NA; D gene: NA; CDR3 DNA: TGCGCCAGCAGCTTACTCCCTGGGAACACTGAAGCTTTCTTT; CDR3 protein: CASSLLPGNTEAFF